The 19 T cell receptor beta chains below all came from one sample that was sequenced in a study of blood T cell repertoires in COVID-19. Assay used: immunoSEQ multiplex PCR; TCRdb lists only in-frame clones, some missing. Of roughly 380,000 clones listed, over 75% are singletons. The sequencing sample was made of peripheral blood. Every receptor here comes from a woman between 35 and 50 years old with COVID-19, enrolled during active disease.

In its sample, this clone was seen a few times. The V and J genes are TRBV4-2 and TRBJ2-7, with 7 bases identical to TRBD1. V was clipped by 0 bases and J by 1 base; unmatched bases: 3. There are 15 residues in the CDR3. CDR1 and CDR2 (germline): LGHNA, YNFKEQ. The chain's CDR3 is CASSQEEQGSYEQYF. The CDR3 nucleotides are TGTGCCAGCAGCCAAGAAGAACAGGGGTCCTACGAGCAGTACTTC.

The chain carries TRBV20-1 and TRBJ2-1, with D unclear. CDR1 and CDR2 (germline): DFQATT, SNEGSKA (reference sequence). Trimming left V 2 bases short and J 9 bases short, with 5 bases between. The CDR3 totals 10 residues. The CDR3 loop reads CSARSGEQFF. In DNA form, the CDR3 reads TGCAGTGCTAGATCGGGTGAGCAGTTCTTC.

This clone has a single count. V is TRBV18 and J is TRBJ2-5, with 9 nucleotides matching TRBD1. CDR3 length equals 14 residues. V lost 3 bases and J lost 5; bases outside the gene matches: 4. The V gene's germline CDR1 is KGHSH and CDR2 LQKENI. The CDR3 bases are TGTGCCAGCTCACCCGGGACAGGGTTTGAGACCCAGTACTTC. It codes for CASSPGTGFETQYF. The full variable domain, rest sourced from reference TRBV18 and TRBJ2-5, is NAGVMQNPRHLVRRRGQEARLRCSPMKGHSHVYWYRQLPEEGLKFMVYLQKENIIDESGMPKERFSAEFPKEGPSILRIQQVVRGDSAAYFCASSPGTGFETQYFGPGTRLLVL.

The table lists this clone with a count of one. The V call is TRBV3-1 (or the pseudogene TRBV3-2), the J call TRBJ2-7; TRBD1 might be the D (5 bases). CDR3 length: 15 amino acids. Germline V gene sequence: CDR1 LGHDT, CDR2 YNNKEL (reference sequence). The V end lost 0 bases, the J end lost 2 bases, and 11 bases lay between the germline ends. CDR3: CASSQDAGPPYEQYF. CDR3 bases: TGTGCCAGCAGCCAAGACGCAGGGCCCCCCTACGAGCAGTACTTC.

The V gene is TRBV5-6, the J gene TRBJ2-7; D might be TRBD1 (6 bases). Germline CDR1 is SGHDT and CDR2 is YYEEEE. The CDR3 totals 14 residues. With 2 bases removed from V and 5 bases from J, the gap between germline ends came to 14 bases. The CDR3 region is CASSFGQYNDEQYF. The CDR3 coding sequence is TGTGCCAGCAGCTTCGGACAGTACAATGACGAGCAGTACTTC. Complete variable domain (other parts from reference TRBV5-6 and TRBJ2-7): DAGVTQSPTHLIKTRGQQVTLRCSPKSGHDTVSWYQQALGQGPQFIFQYYEEEERQRGNFPDRFSGHQFPNYSSELNVNALLLGDSALYLCASSFGQYNDEQYFGPGTRLTVT.

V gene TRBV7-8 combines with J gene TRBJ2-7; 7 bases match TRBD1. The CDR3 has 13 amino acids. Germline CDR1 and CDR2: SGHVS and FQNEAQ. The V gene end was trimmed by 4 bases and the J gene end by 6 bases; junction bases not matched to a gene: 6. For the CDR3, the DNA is TGTGCCAGCAGCTCAATGACAGGGAGCGAGCAGTACTTC. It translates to CASSSMTGSEQYF.

The CDR3 DNA reads as TGTGCCAGCAGCCCGAAGACAGGGGCGAAACAGTTCTTC. As protein: CASSPKTGAKQFF. The chain carries TRBV7-9 and TRBJ2-1, with 8 nucleotides matching TRBD1. The CDR3 runs 13 residues. J gave up 13 bases and V 5 bases, and 10 bases lay outside the gene matches. Germline lookup yields CDR1 SEHNR and CDR2 FQNEAQ (reference sequence).

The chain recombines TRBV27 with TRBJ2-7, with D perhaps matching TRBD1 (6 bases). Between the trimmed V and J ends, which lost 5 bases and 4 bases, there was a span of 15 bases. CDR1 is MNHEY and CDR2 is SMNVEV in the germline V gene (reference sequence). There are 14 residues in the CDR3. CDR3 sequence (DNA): TGTGCCAGCAGTCTAACAGGGACATGGTACGAGCAGTACTTC. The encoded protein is CASSLTGTWYEQYF.

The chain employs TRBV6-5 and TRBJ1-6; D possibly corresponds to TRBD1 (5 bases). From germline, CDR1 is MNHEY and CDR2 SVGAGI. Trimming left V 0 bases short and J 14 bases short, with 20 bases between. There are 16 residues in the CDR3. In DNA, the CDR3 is TGTGCCAGCAGTTACTCAATGTACCCGGGGGATTTATCCCTCCACTTT. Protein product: CASSYSMYPGDLSLHF.

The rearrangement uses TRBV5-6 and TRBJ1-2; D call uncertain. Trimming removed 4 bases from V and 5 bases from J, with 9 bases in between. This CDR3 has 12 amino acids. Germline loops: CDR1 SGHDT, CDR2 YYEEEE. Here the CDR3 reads CASSSEDYGYTF. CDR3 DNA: TGTGCCAGCAGCAGCGAGGATTATGGCTACACCTTC.

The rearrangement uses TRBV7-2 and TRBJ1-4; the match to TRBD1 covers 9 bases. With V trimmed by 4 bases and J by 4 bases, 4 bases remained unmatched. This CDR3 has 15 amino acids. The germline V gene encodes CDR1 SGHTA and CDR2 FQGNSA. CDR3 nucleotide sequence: TGTGCCAGCAGCTCCCGACAGGGGGTTAATGAAAAACTGTTTTTT. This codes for CASSSRQGVNEKLFF.

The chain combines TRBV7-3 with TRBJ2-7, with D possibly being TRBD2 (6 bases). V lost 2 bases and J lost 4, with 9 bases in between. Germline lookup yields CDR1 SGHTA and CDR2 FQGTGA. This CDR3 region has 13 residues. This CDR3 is CASSLGGNYEQYF. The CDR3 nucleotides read TGTGCCAGCAGCTTAGGCGGGAATTACGAGCAGTACTTC.

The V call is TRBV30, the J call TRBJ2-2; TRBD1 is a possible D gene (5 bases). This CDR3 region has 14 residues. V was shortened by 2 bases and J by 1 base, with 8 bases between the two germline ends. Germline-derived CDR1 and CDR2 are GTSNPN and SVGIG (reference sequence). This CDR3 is CAWSRQGNTGELFF. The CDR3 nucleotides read TGTGCCTGGAGTCGGCAGGGGAACACCGGGGAGCTGTTTTTT. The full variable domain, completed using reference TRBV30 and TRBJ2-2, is SQTIHQWPATLVQPVGSPLSLECTVEGTSNPNLYWYRQAAGRGLQLLFYSVGIGQISSEVPQNLSASRPQDRQFILSSKKLLLSDSGFYLCAWSRQGNTGELFFGEGSRLTVL.

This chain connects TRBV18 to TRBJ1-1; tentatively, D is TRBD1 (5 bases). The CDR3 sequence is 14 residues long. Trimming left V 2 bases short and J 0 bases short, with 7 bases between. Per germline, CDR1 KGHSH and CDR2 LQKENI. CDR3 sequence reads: CASSPSGMNTEAFF. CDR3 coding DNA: TGTGCCAGCTCACCATCAGGGATGAACACTGAAGCTTTCTTT.

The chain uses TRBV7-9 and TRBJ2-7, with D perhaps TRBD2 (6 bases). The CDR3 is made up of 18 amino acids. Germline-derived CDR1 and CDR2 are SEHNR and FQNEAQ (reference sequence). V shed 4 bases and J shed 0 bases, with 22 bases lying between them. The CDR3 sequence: CASSSTTPRDSYSYEQYF. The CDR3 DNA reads TGTGCCAGCAGCTCAACGACCCCTCGGGACTCCTACTCCTACGAGCAGTACTTC.

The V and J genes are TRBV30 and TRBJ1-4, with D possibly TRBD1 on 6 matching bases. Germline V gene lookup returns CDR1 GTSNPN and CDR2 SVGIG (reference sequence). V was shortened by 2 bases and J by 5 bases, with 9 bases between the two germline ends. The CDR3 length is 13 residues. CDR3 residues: CAWSSGVNEKLFF. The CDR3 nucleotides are TGTGCCTGGAGTTCAGGGGTGAATGAAAAACTGTTTTTT.

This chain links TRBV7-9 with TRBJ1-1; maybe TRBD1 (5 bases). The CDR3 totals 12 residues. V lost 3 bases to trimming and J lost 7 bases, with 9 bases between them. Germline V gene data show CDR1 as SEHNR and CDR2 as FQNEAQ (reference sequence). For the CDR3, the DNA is TGTGCCAGCAGCTTCCCGGGACTTGAAGCTTTCTTT. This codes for CASSFPGLEAFF.

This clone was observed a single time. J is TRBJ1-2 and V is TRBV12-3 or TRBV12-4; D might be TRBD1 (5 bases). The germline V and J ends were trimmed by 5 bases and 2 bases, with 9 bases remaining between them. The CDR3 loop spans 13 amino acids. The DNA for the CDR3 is TGTGCCAGCAGTAGGACACTGAACTATGGCTACACCTTC. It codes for CASSRTLNYGYTF.

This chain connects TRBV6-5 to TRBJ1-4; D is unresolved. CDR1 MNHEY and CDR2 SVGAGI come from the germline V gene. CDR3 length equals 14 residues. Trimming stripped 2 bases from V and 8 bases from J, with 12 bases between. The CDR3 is CASSYREGIEKLFF. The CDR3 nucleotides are TGTGCCAGCAGTTACAGGGAGGGAATCGAAAAACTGTTTTTT.